One sample yielded the 25 T cell receptor beta chains listed below, sequenced in a study of blood T cells in healthy people across ages. For the second PCR, which ran for about 6 to 12 cycles, a sample-barcoded 5' primer and a J-beta primer mix were used. TCRdb ran MiXCR on the 5' RACE reads and lists one entry per CDR3 protein. The table lists about 1.6 million distinct CDR3 sequences, about 31% of them singletons, with about 11% in the top ten. Source material: blood. These TCRs come from a woman in her twenties or thirties in good health.

J is TRBJ2-4 and V is TRBV24-1, with 10 bases fitting TRBD1. Judging by the DNA end, TRBJ2-5 fits better; the J call may be wrong. The germline gives CDR1 KGHDR, CDR2 SFDVKD. The CDR3 contains 16 residues. CDR3 nucleotide sequence: TGTGCCACCAGTGAGACCGGGACAGGGGTCCAAGAGACCCAGTACTTC. This gives the protein CATSETGTGVQETQYF.

This clonotype was observed at least ten times. This chain uses TRBV7-8 with TRBJ2-1, with 13 bases aligning to TRBD2. From germline, CDR1 is SGHVS and CDR2 FQNEAQ. This CDR3 has 16 residues. The V and J ends lost 0 bases and 5 bases, in that order; junction bases with no gene match: 1. CDR3 nucleotide sequence: TGTGCCAGCAGCTTAGCGGGACTAGCGGGAAACAATGAGCAGTTCTTC. Translating gives CASSLAGLAGNNEQFF. Based on the CDR3 plus reference TRBV7-8 and TRBJ2-1, the full variable domain is GAGVSQSPRYKVAKRGQDVALRCDPISGHVSLFWYQQALGQGPEFLTYFQNEAQLDKSGLPSDRFFAERPEGSVSTLKIQRTQQEDSAVYLCASSLAGLAGNNEQFFGPGTRLTVL.

The V gene is TRBV7-9, the J gene TRBJ1-2, with a tentative D call TRBD1 (6 bases). The CDR3 consists of 15 residues. V lost 5 bases, J lost 4 bases, and 17 bases lay in between. Per germline, CDR1 SEHNR and CDR2 FQNEAQ (reference sequence). The CDR3 region has the DNA TGTGCCAGCAGCCTAAAACCGGGACAAATCTATGGCTACACCTTC. Amino acids: CASSLKPGQIYGYTF.

This chain connects TRBV2 to TRBJ2-5; 7 bases align to TRBD1. V shed 7 bases and J 0 bases; nucleotides not matched to a gene: 5. From germline, CDR1 is SNHLY and CDR2 FYNNEI. The CDR3 covers 14 residues. The CDR3 reads CASTDRANQETQYF. CDR3 coding DNA: TGTGCCAGCACCGACAGGGCCAACCAAGAGACCCAGTACTTC.

Of note for this clonotype: This clone may be a read error of a much larger clone one base away. The chain employs TRBV29-1 and TRBJ2-6, with D perhaps TRBD1 (5 bases). In germline, CDR1 is SQVTM, CDR2 ANQGSEA. CDR3 length: 12 amino acids. The CDR3: CSAISGANVRTF. The CDR3 bases are TGCAGCGCTATTTCTGGGGCCAACGTCCGGACTTTC. Together with reference TRBV29-1 and TRBJ2-6, the CDR3 gives the full variable domain: SAVISQKPSRDICQRGTSLTIQCQVDSQVTMMFWYRQQPGQSLTLIATANQGSEATYESGFVIDKFPISRPNLTFSTLTVSNMSPEDSSIYLCSAISGANVRTFGAGSRLTVL.

The chain recombines TRBV5-4 with TRBJ1-2; D is possibly TRBD1 (6 bases). This CDR3 is 14 amino acids long. With 5 bases removed from V and 8 bases from J, the gap between germline ends came to 19 bases. Germline assignment: CDR1 SGHNT and CDR2 YYREEE (reference sequence). This CDR3 reads CASRFKQGPMGYTF. CDR3 DNA: TGTGCCAGCAGGTTTAAACAGGGTCCGATGGGCTACACCTTC. Drawing the rest from reference TRBV5-4 and TRBJ1-2, the complete variable domain is ETGVTQSPTHLIKTRGQQVTLRCSSQSGHNTVSWYQQALGQGPQFIFQYYREEENGRGNFPPRFSGLQFPNYSSELNVNALELDDSALYLCASRFKQGPMGYTFGSGTRLTVV.

V usage is TRBV4-1 and J usage is TRBJ2-2, with D perhaps matching TRBD2 (7 bases). The CDR3 has 18 amino acids. The V end lost 0 bases, the J end lost 0 bases, and 14 bases lay between the germline ends. Germline V gene sequence: CDR1 MGHRA, CDR2 YSYEKL. CDR3 amino acids: CASSQEFTGRANTGELFF. In DNA, the CDR3 is TGCGCCAGCAGCCAAGAGTTTACAGGGAGGGCGAACACCGGGGAGCTGTTTTTT.

This clonotype was observed a few times. It may be a read error: a sequence one base away is much more abundant. The gene calls are TRBV29-1 and TRBJ2-7; the D gene is possibly TRBD1 (5 bases). The CDR3 is 13 residues long. Germline CDR1 reads SQVTM; CDR2 reads ANQGSEA. CDR3 loop: CSVGLGQSYGQYF. The CDR3 DNA sequence: TGCAGCGTTGGATTAGGACAAAGCTACGGGCAGTACTTC.

The sample holds a few counts of this clonotype. The V gene is TRBV5-1, the J gene TRBJ1-1; D gene uncertain. The CDR3 runs to 16 residues. Germline-derived CDR1 and CDR2 are SGHRS and YFSETQ. Trimming took 0 bases from V and 3 from J, leaving 15 bases between them. This CDR3 is CASSLVGLRGYTEAFF. CDR3 nucleotides: TGCGCCAGCAGCTTGGTAGGACTCCGGGGTTACACTGAAGCTTTCTTT.

This clonotype was recorded many times. This chain links TRBV6-2 or TRBV6-3 with TRBJ2-7; D not resolved. Deletions cut 3 bases from V and 4 bases from J, with 7 bases between. The CDR3 contains 12 residues. Germline assignment: CDR1 MNHEY and CDR2 SVGEGT. Here the CDR3 reads CASSYEAYEQYF. CDR3 DNA: TGTGCCAGCAGTTATGAGGCATACGAGCAGTACTTC.

This clonotype was observed a few times. The gene calls are TRBV10-2 and TRBJ2-7, with D uncertain. V was trimmed by 3 bases and J by 5 bases, leaving 5 bases between them. Germline loops: CDR1 WSHSY, CDR2 SAAADI. This CDR3 comprises 11 residues. The CDR3 here is CASSDSNEQYF. The CDR3 nucleotides are TGCGCCAGCAGTGATTCCAACGAGCAGTACTTC.

This rearrangement joins TRBV5-1 to TRBJ2-7; a possible D gene is TRBD1 (6 bases). From germline, CDR1 is SGHRS and CDR2 YFSETQ. Trimming stripped 4 bases from V and 3 bases from J, with 17 bases between. CDR3 length: 15 residues. The CDR3 DNA reads as TGCGCCAGCAGCCCCACGTGGGGGCTGGGCTACGAGCAGTACTTC. Its translation: CASSPTWGLGYEQYF.

The chain employs TRBV27 and TRBJ2-1; 9 bases are shared with TRBD2. Germline V gives CDR1 MNHEY, CDR2 SMNVEV (reference sequence). With V trimmed by 4 bases and J by 2 bases, 6 bases remained unmatched. The CDR3 runs to 16 residues. The CDR3 nucleotides are TGTGCCAGCAGTTCGGCTGCGGGGGGGCCCTACAATGAGCAGTTCTTC. Its protein is CASSSAAGGPYNEQFF.

The CDR3: CASSLGALAGVSEQYF. The CDR3 nucleotides are TGCGCCAGCAGCTTAGGGGCGCTAGCGGGAGTGAGCGAGCAGTACTTC. V and J are TRBV5-1 and TRBJ2-1; TRBD2 matches at 10 bases. The DNA end favors TRBJ2-7, so the J call may be wrong. CDR1 is SGHRS and CDR2 is YFSETQ in the germline V gene. This CDR3 has 16 residues.

This clonotype was seen only a few times. The V call is TRBV5-1, the J call TRBJ2-2; TRBD1 matches at 10 bases. The germline V gene has CDR1 SGHRS and CDR2 YFSETQ. This CDR3 is built from 18 residues. J lost 2 bases, V lost 3 bases, and 10 bases had no gene match. The CDR3 loop is CASSSPRTGGRNTGELFF. CDR3 DNA sequence: TGCGCCAGCAGCTCACCTAGGACAGGGGGTCGAAACACCGGGGAGCTGTTTTTT.

J is TRBJ2-5 and V is TRBV7-8, with D maybe TRBD1 (5 bases). In germline, CDR1 is SGHVS, CDR2 FQNEAQ. V lost 6 bases to trimming and J lost 5 bases, with 13 bases between them. CDR3 size: 13 residues. CDR3 protein: CASRGQAEETQYF. CDR3 sequence (DNA): TGTGCCAGCAGGGGGCAGGCGGAGGAGACCCAGTACTTC. The full variable domain, completed using reference TRBV7-8 and TRBJ2-5, is GAGVSQSPRYKVAKRGQDVALRCDPISGHVSLFWYQQALGQGPEFLTYFQNEAQLDKSGLPSDRFFAERPEGSVSTLKIQRTQQEDSAVYLCASRGQAEETQYFGPGTRLLVL.

This clonotype was observed a handful of times. The rearrangement uses TRBV27 and TRBJ2-1; D not resolved. The length of the CDR3 is 13 residues. CDR1 MNHEY and CDR2 SMNVEV come from the germline V gene (reference sequence). V was trimmed by 5 bases and J by 10 bases, leaving 15 bases between them. The CDR3 spells CASSPSPAVEQFF. The DNA for the CDR3 is TGTGCCAGCAGTCCCAGCCCGGCAGTCGAGCAGTTCTTC.

The J gene is TRBJ1-4, the V gene TRBV7-9, with a tentative D call TRBD1 (5 bases). V was shortened by 7 bases and J by 1 base, with 10 bases between the two germline ends. The V gene's germline CDR1 is SEHNR and CDR2 FQNEAQ (reference sequence). The CDR3 covers 14 residues. This CDR3 is CASTSGGTNEKLFF. The CDR3 coding sequence is TGTGCCAGCACCTCGGGGGGAACTAATGAAAAACTGTTTTTT.

The CDR3 sequence: CASSLSAGPNYGYTF. In nucleotides, the CDR3 is TGTGCCAGCAGCTTATCGGCAGGCCCTAACTATGGCTACACCTTC. This chain joins TRBV7-2 and TRBJ1-2, with no clear D. Per the germline V gene, CDR1 is SGHTA and CDR2 is FQGNSA. The CDR3 runs 15 residues. The V end lost 2 bases, the J end lost 0 bases, and 10 bases lay between the germline ends.

This clonotype is a singleton in its sample. The chain carries TRBV20-1 and TRBJ2-3; 12 nucleotides match TRBD2. Per germline, CDR1 DFQATT and CDR2 SNEGSKA (reference sequence). The CDR3 is made up of 18 amino acids. Germline trimming cut 2 bases from V and 5 bases from J; bases unmatched to any gene: 14. The CDR3 coding sequence is TGCAGTGCTAGACCCCTCGCCCTAGCGGGAGGGCCATTAGATACGCAGTATTTT. This codes for CSARPLALAGGPLDTQYF.

This clonotype occurred many times. This sequence joins TRBV29-1 and TRBJ1-2; D call uncertain. CDR3 length: 11 amino acids. CDR1 and CDR2 (germline): SQVTM, ANQGSEA. V shed 4 bases and J shed 6 bases, with 9 bases lying between them. DNA of the CDR3: TGCAGCGTTGCAGCTATAGATGGCTACACCTTC. Its protein product is CSVAAIDGYTF.

This chain joins TRBV4-1 and TRBJ2-3; 10 bases agree with TRBD2. The CDR3 contains 17 residues. Germline lookup yields CDR1 MGHRA and CDR2 YSYEKL. Losses at the gene ends were 2 bases for V and 2 bases for J; bases not matched to a gene: 7. The CDR3 spells CASSQRLAGGNTDTQYF. The CDR3, as DNA: TGCGCCAGCAGCCAACGCTTAGCGGGAGGTAACACAGATACGCAGTATTTT.

The chain recombines TRBV20-1 with TRBJ2-6, with TRBD1 identical over 11 bases. The germline V gene has CDR1 DFQATT and CDR2 SNEGSKA (reference sequence). The V segment lost 1 base and the J segment 0 bases; nucleotides outside the gene matches: 8. The CDR3 contains 19 residues. The CDR3 region has the DNA TGCAGTGCTAGAGGCATTAGGGGGACAGGGGGCTCTGGGGCCAACGTCCTGACTTTC. The encoded protein is CSARGIRGTGGSGANVLTF.

This clonotype was seen only a few times. One end of the junction does not line up with germline, which may come from a read error. The V and J genes are TRBV5-4 and TRBJ2-3; D not resolved. Germline lookup yields CDR1 SGHNT and CDR2 YYREEE (reference sequence). The CDR3 sequence is 12 residues long. This CDR3 reads CTSSYLADTQYF. The CDR3 DNA reads as TGTACCAGCAGTTATCTCGCAGATACGCAGTATTTT.

Many counts were recorded for this clonotype. CDR3 residues: CASSGYEYNEQFF. The CDR3, as DNA: TGTGCCAGCAGCGGGTACGAGTACAATGAGCAGTTCTTC. The chain joins TRBV7-2 to TRBJ2-1, with unresolved D. With 5 bases removed from V and 4 bases from J, the gap between germline ends came to 9 bases. Germline V gene sequence: CDR1 SGHTA, CDR2 FQGNSA. The CDR3 runs to 13 residues.